The following is a T cell receptor beta chain sequence with its context. Its antigen is unidentified. CDR1 is LNHDA, CDR2 SQIVND, per germline (reference sequence). The CDR3 is 14 amino acids. Unmatched junction bases numbered 3, after V lost 7 bases and J lost 0 bases. These data come from a study of cytomegalovirus exposure and HLA in healthy donors. Study-level points and caveats: Analyses of presence/absence relied on an assumption of roughly uniform sequencing depth across donors. Rare sequences made up most TCRs, while some public TCRs were found in many donors.

The study ran its PCR with 60 Vbeta and 13 Jbeta primers. Authors' analysis steps: Counted up in a later analysis, unique TCR beta chains came to roughly 80 million, with about 9.9 million shared. Profiled with immunoSEQ multiplex PCR; TCRdb holds only in-frame clones, not every one. V and J calls and clone size follow that table, whereas D and trimming were derived from the DNA. Here the sample spans over 85,000 clones, 81% being singletons. This chain links TRBV19 with TRBJ2-1; 7 bases map to TRBD2. Sequenced input: PBMCs. The sequence derives from a man aged 35 to 55 in good health and CMV-seropositive. The CDR3 sequence: CASKAGSSYNEQFF. Here the CDR3 DNA reads TGTGCCAGTAAAGCGGGGAGCTCCTACAATGAGCAGTTCTTC.